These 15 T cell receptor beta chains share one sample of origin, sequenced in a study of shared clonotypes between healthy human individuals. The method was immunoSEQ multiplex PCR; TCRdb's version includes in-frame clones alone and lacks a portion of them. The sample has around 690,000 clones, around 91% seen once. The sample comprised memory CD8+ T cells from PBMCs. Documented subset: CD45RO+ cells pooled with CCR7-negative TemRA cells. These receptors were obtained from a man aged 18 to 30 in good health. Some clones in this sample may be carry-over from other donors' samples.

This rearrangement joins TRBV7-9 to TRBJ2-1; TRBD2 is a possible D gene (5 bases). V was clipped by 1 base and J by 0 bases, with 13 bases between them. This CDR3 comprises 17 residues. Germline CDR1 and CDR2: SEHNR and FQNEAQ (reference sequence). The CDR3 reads CASSLDVWESSYNEQFF. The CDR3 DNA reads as TGTGCCAGCAGCTTAGATGTCTGGGAGAGCTCCTACAATGAGCAGTTCTTC.

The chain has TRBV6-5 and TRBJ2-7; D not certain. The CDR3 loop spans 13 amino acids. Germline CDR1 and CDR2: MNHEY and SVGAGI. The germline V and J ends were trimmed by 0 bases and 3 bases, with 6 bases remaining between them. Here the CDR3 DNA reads TGTGCCAGCAGTTACTCTGGGCGCTACGAGCAGTACTTC. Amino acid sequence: CASSYSGRYEQYF.

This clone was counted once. CDR3 in amino acids: CASSFSDRQETQYF. The CDR3 nucleotides are TGTGCCAGCAGTTTCTCGGACAGGCAAGAGACCCAGTACTTC. The V call is TRBV27, the J call TRBJ2-5, with 7 nucleotides matching TRBD1. With 3 bases clipped from V and 2 bases from J, the junction kept 3 bases outside the gene matches. The germline CDR1 and CDR2 sequences are MNHEY and SMNVEV (reference sequence). The CDR3 loop spans 14 amino acids.

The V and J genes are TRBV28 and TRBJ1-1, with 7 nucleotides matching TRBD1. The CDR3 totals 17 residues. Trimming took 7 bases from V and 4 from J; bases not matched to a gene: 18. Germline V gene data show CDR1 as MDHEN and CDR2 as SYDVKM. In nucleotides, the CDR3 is TGTGCCAGCAATAAGCTAAGAGGGACAGTGTCGAGCACTGAAGCTTTCTTT. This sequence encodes CASNKLRGTVSSTEAFF.

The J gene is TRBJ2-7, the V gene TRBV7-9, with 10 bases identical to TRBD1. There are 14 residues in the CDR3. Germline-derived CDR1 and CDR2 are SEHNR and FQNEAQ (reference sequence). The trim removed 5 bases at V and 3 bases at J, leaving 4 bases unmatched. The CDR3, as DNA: TGTGCCAGCAGCCGCTGGACAGGGGGCTACGAGCAGTACTTC. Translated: CASSRWTGGYEQYF. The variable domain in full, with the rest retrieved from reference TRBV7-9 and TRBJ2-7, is DTGVSQNPRHKITKRGQNVTFRCDPISEHNRLYWYRQTLGQGPEFLTYFQNEAQLEKSRLLSDRFSAERPKGSFSTLEIQRTEQGDSAMYLCASSRWTGGYEQYFGPGTRLTVT.

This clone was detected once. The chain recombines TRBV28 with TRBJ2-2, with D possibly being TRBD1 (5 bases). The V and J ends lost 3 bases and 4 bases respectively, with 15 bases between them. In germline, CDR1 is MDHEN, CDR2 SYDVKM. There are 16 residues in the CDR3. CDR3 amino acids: CASSLARVRFTGELFF. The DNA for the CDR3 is TGTGCCAGCAGTTTGGCCAGGGTTAGGTTCACCGGGGAGCTGTTTTTT.

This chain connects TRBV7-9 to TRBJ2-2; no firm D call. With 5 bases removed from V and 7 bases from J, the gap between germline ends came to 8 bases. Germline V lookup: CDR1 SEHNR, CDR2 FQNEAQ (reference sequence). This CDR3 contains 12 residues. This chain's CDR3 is CASSPRSGELFF. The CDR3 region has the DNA TGTGCCAGCAGCCCCCGTAGCGGGGAGCTGTTTTTT. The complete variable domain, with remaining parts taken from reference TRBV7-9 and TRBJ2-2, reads DTGVSQNPRHKITKRGQNVTFRCDPISEHNRLYWYRQTLGQGPEFLTYFQNEAQLEKSRLLSDRFSAERPKGSFSTLEIQRTEQGDSAMYLCASSPRSGELFFGEGSRLTVL.

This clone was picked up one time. CDR3 sequence (DNA): TGTGCCAGCAGTGGGGGGGACAGGGGCCTCTACGAGCAGTACTTC. Translation: CASSGGDRGLYEQYF. V is TRBV6-1 and J is TRBJ2-7, with TRBD1 identical over 10 bases. The CDR3 has 15 amino acids. Germline CDR1 reads MNHNS; CDR2 reads SASEGT. Trimming removed 4 bases from V and 3 bases from J; junction bases left unmatched: 6.

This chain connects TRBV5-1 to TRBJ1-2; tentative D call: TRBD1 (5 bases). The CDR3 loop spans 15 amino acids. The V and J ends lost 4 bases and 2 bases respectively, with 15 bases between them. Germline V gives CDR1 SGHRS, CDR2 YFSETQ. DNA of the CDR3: TGCGCCAGCAGCCCTTGGGGCGGGGGAAACTATGGCTACACCTTC. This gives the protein CASSPWGGGNYGYTF.

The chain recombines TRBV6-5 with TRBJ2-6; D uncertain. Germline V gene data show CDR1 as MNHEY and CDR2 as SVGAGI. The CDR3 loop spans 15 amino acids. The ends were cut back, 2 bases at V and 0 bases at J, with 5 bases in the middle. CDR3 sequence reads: CASSYSRSGANVLTF. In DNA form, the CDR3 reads TGTGCCAGCAGTTACAGCCGCTCTGGGGCCAACGTCCTGACTTTC.

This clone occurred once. The CDR3 DNA reads TGTGCCAGCAGCTTTCGGGGTGGCAGGCAAGAGACCCAGTACTTC. As protein: CASSFRGGRQETQYF. This rearrangement joins TRBV11-2 to TRBJ2-5; a possible D gene is TRBD2 (5 bases). With 3 bases removed from V and 2 bases from J, the gap between germline ends came to 13 bases. Germline V gene sequence: CDR1 SGHAT, CDR2 FQNNGV. The CDR3 covers 15 residues. Combining the CDR3 with reference TRBV11-2 and TRBJ2-5 gives the whole variable domain EAGVAQSPRYKIIEKRQSVAFWCNPISGHATLYWYQQILGQGPKLLIQFQNNGVVDDSQLPKDRFSAERLKGVDSTLKIQPAKLEDSAVYLCASSFRGGRQETQYFGPGTRLLVL.

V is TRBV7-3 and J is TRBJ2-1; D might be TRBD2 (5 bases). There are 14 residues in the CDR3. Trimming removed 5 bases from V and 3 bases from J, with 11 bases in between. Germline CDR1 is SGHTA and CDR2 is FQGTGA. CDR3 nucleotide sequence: TGTGCCAGCAGCCAAGTTGAGGGCTACAATGAGCAGTTCTTC. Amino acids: CASSQVEGYNEQFF.

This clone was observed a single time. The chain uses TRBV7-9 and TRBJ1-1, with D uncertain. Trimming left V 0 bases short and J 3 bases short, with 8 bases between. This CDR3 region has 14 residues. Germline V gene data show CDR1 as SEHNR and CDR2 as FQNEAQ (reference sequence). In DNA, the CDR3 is TGTGCCAGCAGCTTAGCACTGATGGACACTGAAGCTTTCTTT. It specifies CASSLALMDTEAFF.

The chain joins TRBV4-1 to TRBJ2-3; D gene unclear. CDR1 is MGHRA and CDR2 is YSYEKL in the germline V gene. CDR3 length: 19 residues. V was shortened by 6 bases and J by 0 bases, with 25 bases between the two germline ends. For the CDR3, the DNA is TGCGCCAGCAGACGGAGCAGTGAACTTTCTATCACTAGCACAGATACGCAGTATTTT. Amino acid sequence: CASRRSSELSITSTDTQYF.

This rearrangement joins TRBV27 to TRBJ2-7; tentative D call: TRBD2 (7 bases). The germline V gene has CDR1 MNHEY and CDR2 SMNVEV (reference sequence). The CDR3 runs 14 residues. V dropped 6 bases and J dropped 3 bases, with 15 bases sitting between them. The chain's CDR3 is CASSSMGGRYEQYF. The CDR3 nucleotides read TGTGCCAGCAGCAGTATGGGGGGGCGCTACGAGCAGTACTTC.